This entry lists 23 T cell receptor beta chains sequenced from one sample in a study of cytomegalovirus exposure and HLA in healthy donors. PCR involved 60 Vbeta and 13 Jbeta primers. The table came from immunoSEQ multiplex PCR; TCRdb's copy has only in-frame clones and leaves some out. The repertoire consists of 73,000 or so clones, with around 72% occurring once and the leading ten covering roughly a sixth. Sequencing was done on a sample of PBMCs. The source of these receptors is a woman aged 40 to 50 in good health and CMV-seropositive.

This chain uses TRBV25-1 with TRBJ2-5; 9 bases agree with TRBD2. The CDR3 has 17 residues. J was trimmed by 5 bases and V by 5 bases; bases with no gene match: 15. Looked up from germline, CDR1 is MGHDK and CDR2 is SYGVNS. CDR3 residues: CASSPLGAFSGGETQYF. CDR3 nucleotides: TGTGCCAGCAGTCCATTAGGGGCCTTTAGCGGGGGTGAGACCCAGTACTTC.

The chain uses TRBV5-4 and TRBJ1-1; perhaps TRBD1 as D (5 bases). The CDR3 is 16 residues long. CDR1 is SGHNT, CDR2 YYREEE, per germline (reference sequence). V was cut by 0 bases and J by 2 bases, with 14 bases left in between. CDR3 nucleotides: TGTGCCAGCAGCTTGGCCTTAGGGGTGTTCAACACTGAAGCTTTCTTT. Protein product: CASSLALGVFNTEAFF. Full variable domain (outside the CDR3, taken from reference TRBV5-4 and TRBJ1-1): ETGVTQSPTHLIKTRGQQVTLRCSSQSGHNTVSWYQQALGQGPQFIFQYYREEENGRGNFPPRFSGLQFPNYSSELNVNALELDDSALYLCASSLALGVFNTEAFFGQGTRLTVV.

This chain uses TRBV4-3 with TRBJ2-7; 7 nucleotides line up with TRBD2. CDR1 and CDR2 (germline): LGHNA, YSLEER. This CDR3 has 16 residues. V lost 0 bases, J lost 1 base, and 6 bases stayed unmatched. The CDR3 DNA is TGCGCCAGCAGCCAAGAATTTCCTAGCGGATCCTACGAGCAGTACTTC. Protein sequence: CASSQEFPSGSYEQYF.

V and J are TRBV5-1 and TRBJ1-1, with a possible D match to TRBD1 (5 bases). The CDR3 is 15 residues long. Trimming pared 3 bases from V and 2 bases from J, leaving 14 bases between. CDR1 SGHRS and CDR2 YFSETQ come from the germline V gene. The CDR3 loop is CASSSRTSLNTEAFF. For the CDR3, the DNA is TGCGCCAGCAGCTCTAGGACATCTCTTAACACTGAAGCTTTCTTT. Variable domain in full (rest from reference TRBV5-1 and TRBJ1-1): KAGVTQTPRYLIKTRGQQVTLSCSPISGHRSVSWYQQTPGQGLQFLFEYFSETQRNKGNFPGRFSGRQFSNSRSEMNVSTLELGDSALYLCASSSRTSLNTEAFFGQGTRLTVV.

The chain couples TRBV20-1 to TRBJ2-7, with D perhaps matching TRBD2 (5 bases). CDR1 is DFQATT, CDR2 SNEGSKA, per germline (reference sequence). CDR3 length: 11 residues. Trimming took 6 bases from V and 6 from J, leaving 12 bases between them. CDR3 nucleotides: TGCAGTGCCTCCACTAGAGGCGAGCAGTACTTC. Its protein is CSASTRGEQYF.

The chain joins TRBV27 to TRBJ2-7; tentative D call: TRBD1 (6 bases). This CDR3 has 15 residues. Germline V gene lookup returns CDR1 MNHEY and CDR2 SMNVEV (reference sequence). Trimming removed 5 bases from V and 1 base from J, with 15 bases in between. The CDR3 DNA is TGTGCCAGCAGTGTCTTCAGAGGACAGTCCTACGAGCAGTACTTC. The encoded protein is CASSVFRGQSYEQYF.

The CDR3 nucleotides are TGTGCCAGCAGCAAATGCTACAGGGGCCATCAGCCCCAGCATTTT. Protein product: CASSKCYRGHQPQHF. This chain joins TRBV21-1 and TRBJ1-5; the table's D call, TRBD1, was not checked against the DNA. TRBV21-1 constitutes a pseudogene. The CDR3 runs to 15 residues.

This clone was seen a handful of times. The chain has TRBV14 and TRBJ1-2; 9 positions agree with TRBD1. CDR3 length: 16 amino acids. Germline-derived CDR1 and CDR2 are SGHDN and FVKESK. Unmatched junction bases numbered 15, after V lost 5 bases and J lost 8 bases. This CDR3 reads CASSTGIPGQGRGYTF. The CDR3 DNA reads TGTGCCAGCAGCACGGGGATACCGGGACAGGGAAGAGGCTACACCTTC.

The V call is TRBV6-4, the J call TRBJ2-7; 11 bases agree with TRBD1. CDR3 length equals 16 residues. The V gene's germline CDR1 is MRHNA and CDR2 SNTAGT. V shed 0 bases and J 7 bases; nucleotides not matched to a gene: 8. CDR3 coding DNA: TGTGCCAGCAGTGACTCAATACGGACAGGGGGCAGGGAGCAGTACTTC. Encoded protein: CASSDSIRTGGREQYF.

The chain carries TRBV4-3 and TRBJ1-1, with D possibly being TRBD1 (5 bases). This CDR3 contains 13 residues. Trimming stripped 3 bases from V and 1 base from J, with 6 bases between. Germline-derived CDR1 and CDR2 are LGHNA and YSLEER. The DNA of the CDR3 is TGCGCCAGCAGCCAGGGGGGGAACACTGAAGCTTTCTTT. Its protein product is CASSQGGNTEAFF.

The V and J genes are TRBV2 and TRBJ2-7; D is perhaps TRBD1 (6 bases). V lost 7 bases and J 5 bases, leaving 18 bases between the germline ends. The CDR3 extends over 14 amino acids. The germline gives CDR1 SNHLY, CDR2 FYNNEI. CDR3: CASTGGTGSHEQYF. The CDR3 coding sequence is TGTGCCAGCACAGGCGGAACAGGGAGCCACGAGCAGTACTTC.

The V gene is TRBV19, the J gene TRBJ2-1; 11 bases agree with TRBD2. The ends lost 6 bases at V and 4 bases at J; junction bases unmatched: 8. The germline V gene encodes CDR1 LNHDA and CDR2 SQIVND (reference sequence). There are 16 residues in the CDR3. CDR3 sequence reads: CASSPPLAGGYNEQFF. In DNA, the CDR3 is TGTGCCAGTAGCCCCCCCCTAGCGGGGGGTTACAATGAGCAGTTCTTC.

This CDR3 reads CASSLGRYEQYF. The CDR3 DNA sequence: TGTGCCAGCAGCTTAGGTCGCTACGAGCAGTACTTC. The chain recombines TRBV7-2 with TRBJ2-7, with D unresolved. This CDR3 region has 12 residues. Trimming stripped 1 base from V and 3 bases from J, with 4 bases between. Germline lookup yields CDR1 SGHTA and CDR2 FQGNSA.

By sample share, this clone is medium-sized (0.01 to 0.1%). The rearrangement uses TRBV19 and TRBJ2-1; 12 bases map to TRBD2. This CDR3 contains 21 residues. CDR1 LNHDA and CDR2 SQIVND come from the germline V gene (reference sequence). J lost 0 bases, V lost 1 base, and 13 bases had no gene match. This CDR3 reads CASSIVGRLAGVHSSYNEQFF. The CDR3, as DNA: TGTGCCAGTAGTATAGTCGGCCGACTAGCGGGAGTTCACTCCTCCTACAATGAGCAGTTCTTC.

This sequence joins TRBV6-1 and TRBJ1-5, with 7 positions matching TRBD1. Per the germline V gene, CDR1 is MNHNS and CDR2 is SASEGT. This CDR3 has 15 amino acids. V shed 6 bases, J shed 0 bases, and the junction held 5 bases outside the gene matches. As DNA, the CDR3 is TGTGCCAGCAGCGCGAGGACAGGTAGCAATCAGCCCCAGCATTTT. Its translation: CASSARTGSNQPQHF.

The gene calls are TRBV4-1 and TRBJ2-1, with TRBD2 matching over 10 bases. The CDR3 has 18 amino acids. Germline CDR1 is MGHRA and CDR2 is YSYEKL. V shed 0 bases and J 5 bases; nucleotides not matched to a gene: 10. CDR3 amino acids: CASSQDLPAGGRNNEQFF. The DNA of the CDR3 is TGCGCCAGCAGCCAAGATCTCCCAGCGGGAGGGCGCAACAATGAGCAGTTCTTC.

The rearrangement uses TRBV27 and TRBJ2-1; D is unclear. CDR3 length: 13 residues. Trimming left V 5 bases short and J 2 bases short, with 7 bases between. Per germline, CDR1 MNHEY and CDR2 SMNVEV (reference sequence). CDR3 protein: CASSAGTYNEQFF. The CDR3 nucleotides are TGTGCCAGCAGTGCCGGTACCTACAATGAGCAGTTCTTC.

The chain combines TRBV4-3 with TRBJ1-1, with D maybe TRBD1 (5 bases). Trimming stripped 0 bases from V and 6 bases from J, with 17 bases between. Germline V gene data show CDR1 as LGHNA and CDR2 as YSLEER. The CDR3 consists of 16 residues. CDR3 loop: CASSQDWARAMPEAFF. The CDR3 nucleotides are TGCGCCAGCAGCCAAGATTGGGCCAGGGCTATGCCTGAAGCTTTCTTT.

V and J are TRBV5-6 and TRBJ2-7; D not certain. Looked up from germline, CDR1 is SGHDT and CDR2 is YYEEEE. V was shortened by 0 bases and J by 0 bases, with 13 bases between the two germline ends. This CDR3 comprises 16 residues. CDR3 DNA: TGTGCCAGCAGCTTGGGCCCCCCGGTACTCTCCTACGAGCAGTACTTC. It is translated as CASSLGPPVLSYEQYF.

This clone showed up just once. V gene TRBV4-3 combines with J gene TRBJ1-6; 9 nucleotides match TRBD1. CDR1 and CDR2 (germline): LGHNA, YSLEER. The ends lost 0 bases at V and 10 bases at J; junction bases unmatched: 13. The length of the CDR3 is 18 residues. CDR3 nucleotide sequence: TGCGCCAGCAGCCAAGAGGCATGGACAGGGGTCGTCAGGTCACCCCTCCACTTT. Protein sequence: CASSQEAWTGVVRSPLHF.

The chain carries TRBV6-6 and TRBJ2-7; TRBD2 agrees at 7 bases. The CDR3 contains 16 residues. With V trimmed by 6 bases and J by 0 bases, 11 bases remained unmatched. The germline gives CDR1 MNHNY, CDR2 SVGAGI (reference sequence). CDR3 in DNA: TGTGCCAGCAGCTATTTCGTCCGCGGGAGCTCCTACGAGCAGTACTTC. The encoded protein is CASSYFVRGSSYEQYF.

This chain connects TRBV7-9 to TRBJ2-7, with TRBD1 matching 9 bases. Germline trimming cut 2 bases from V and 3 bases from J; bases unmatched to any gene: 5. CDR1 and CDR2 from the germline V gene are SEHNR and FQNEAQ (reference sequence). This CDR3 spans 15 amino acids. CDR3 amino acids: CASSLSGDRDYEQYF. The CDR3, as DNA: TGTGCCAGCAGCTTATCGGGGGACAGGGACTACGAGCAGTACTTC. The full variable domain, rest sourced from reference TRBV7-9 and TRBJ2-7, is DTGVSQNPRHKITKRGQNVTFRCDPISEHNRLYWYRQTLGQGPEFLTYFQNEAQLEKSRLLSDRFSAERPKGSFSTLEIQRTEQGDSAMYLCASSLSGDRDYEQYFGPGTRLTVT.

The CDR3 sequence is CASSLDGGQETQYF. CDR3 DNA sequence: TGTGCCAGCAGCTTAGATGGGGGGCAAGAGACCCAGTACTTC. J is TRBJ2-5 and V is TRBV7-6; the D gene is possibly TRBD2 (6 bases). The germline V gene has CDR1 SGHVS and CDR2 FNYEAQ. The V and J ends lost 1 base and 2 bases respectively, with 8 bases between them. This CDR3 has 14 amino acids.